This TCR beta chain was sequenced in a study of T cells in tumors after PD-1 blockade. Study-wide points: Some novel exhausted tumor clones appeared in pre-treatment blood, suggesting peripheral recruitment.

As concerns this clone: No antigen is known for it.

Using immunoSEQ multiplex PCR, the repertoire was profiled, and TCRdb retains in-frame clones only, with some absent. Among about 47,000 clones listed, more than 70% were seen once. The ends were cut back, 1 base at V and 1 base at J, with 14 bases in the middle. The CDR3 is made up of 17 amino acids. CDR1 is SNHLY and CDR2 is FYNNEI in the germline V gene. The origin of this receptor is a human donor with basal cell carcinoma. The V gene is TRBV2, the J gene TRBJ2-4; D is ambiguous. The material was PBMCs, obtained before anti-PD-1 treatment. CDR3: CASSEENRLLAKNIQYF. The DNA of the CDR3 is TGTGCCAGCAGTGAAGAAAACAGATTACTGGCCAAAAACATTCAGTACTTC.